Listed below are T cell receptor beta chains from one sample, sequenced in a study of cytomegalovirus exposure and HLA in healthy donors. Only in-frame clones appear in the TCRdb table, and some are missing; sequencing was by immunoSEQ multiplex PCR. The sample records approximately 100,000 clones, around 70% being singletons. The source material was PBMCs. These receptors were taken from a man in his fifties or sixties in good health and CMV-seronegative. CDR3s include the opening cysteine and the closing phenylalanine or tryptophan. The D gene is left open where the match is weak. Expanded clones get a size class; other rows say once, few or many, or leave the size out.

cdr3_nt,cdr3_aa,j_call,clone_size,d_call,v_call
TGTGCCAGCAGCCCGGGACAGGGGGCCTTAGAGGGTGGGGCCAACGTCCTGACTTTC,CASSPGQGALEGGANVLTF,TRBJ2-6,.,TRBD1,TRBV14
TGTGCCAGCAGTCGTCGACAGGGAAAGAACATTCAGTACTTC,CASSRRQGKNIQYF,TRBJ2-4,.,TRBD1,TRBV28
TGTGCCAGCTGGGCCGGGGGACTAGCGGGTGCCGAGTACGAGCAGTACTTC,CASWAGGLAGAEYEQYF,TRBJ2-7,.,TRBD2,TRBV27
TGTGCCTGGAGTGTACGGGGGGGCACTGAAGCTTTCTTT,CAWSVRGGTEAFF,TRBJ1-1,.,.,TRBV30
TGTGCCAGCAGCGTAGGAGCCGGGACAGGCACTATGGAGACCCAGTACTTC,CASSVGAGTGTMETQYF,TRBJ2-5,.,TRBD1,TRBV9
TGCGCCAGCAGCCGGGACAGAACTGACGATGAGCAGTTCTTC,CASSRDRTDDEQFF,TRBJ2-1,.,TRBD1,TRBV10-1
TGTGCCAGCAGTGTTAGCGGGGGGACCGCAGATACGCAGTATTTT,CASSVSGGTADTQYF,TRBJ2-3,.,TRBD2,TRBV11-2
TGTGCCAGCTCACCGGCGGGAGGGTCGAGCTACGAGCAGTACTTC,CASSPAGGSSYEQYF,TRBJ2-7,few,TRBD2,TRBV18
TGTGCCAGCAGCCCACAGGCCCCTCTCGAGCAGTACTTC,CASSPQAPLEQYF,TRBJ2-7,.,.,TRBV5-6
TGTGCCAGCAGTTTGATTACGGACAGCCCTAACTATGGCTACACCTTC,CASSLITDSPNYGYTF,TRBJ1-2,.,.,TRBV28
TGTGCCAGCAGTAGTGGGCCACCCCCCTACGAGCAGTACTTC,CASSSGPPPYEQYF,TRBJ2-7,.,.,TRBV27
TGTGCCAGTAGTATTCGGGGCAGGGGTTACACCGGGGAGCTGTTTTTT,CASSIRGRGYTGELFF,TRBJ2-2,.,.,TRBV19
TGTGCCAGCAGCCCCGCGGCTCTCAACACCGGGGAGCTGTTTTTT,CASSPAALNTGELFF,TRBJ2-2,.,.,TRBV5-4
TGTGCCAGCAGCTCACAAGACTCTGGAAACACCATATATTTT,CASSSQDSGNTIYF,TRBJ1-3,.,.,TRBV6-1
TGTGCCAGCAGCCGAACTAGCGGGAGAGTAGAGACCCAGTACTTC,CASSRTSGRVETQYF,TRBJ2-5,.,TRBD2,TRBV7-3
TGTGCCAGCACCCTCCAAGAGACCCAGTACTTC,CASTLQETQYF,TRBJ2-5,.,.,TRBV2
TGTGCCAGCAGCCAAGATCCTCGCCTGGCAGACTCCTACAATGAGCAGTTCTTC,CASSQDPRLADSYNEQFF,TRBJ2-1,.,.,TRBV4-2
TGTGCCTCATGTGAACTCCAGAGGGCTAGCAATCAGCCCCAGCATTTT,CASCELQRASNQPQHF,TRBJ1-5,.,.,TRBV19
TGTGCCAGCAGTGATTGGACAGAGGGATTCAAAAACATTCAGTACTTC,CASSDWTEGFKNIQYF,TRBJ2-4,few,.,TRBV25-1
TGTGCCAGCACCCGGGGGAGTGAGGGTTTCGAGCAGTACTTC,CASTRGSEGFEQYF,TRBJ2-7,.,.,TRBV28
TGTGCCAGCAGCTTCGCAGGGTATCAAAGTAGGAATGAGCAGTTCTTC,CASSFAGYQSRNEQFF,TRBJ2-1,.,.,TRBV7-2
TGTGCCACCAGCAGAGGGAGGCAGGTGAACACTGAAGCTTTCTTT,CATSRGRQVNTEAFF,TRBJ1-1,.,.,TRBV15
TGTGCCAGCAGCCAATGGGCGAAGGACGAGCAGTACTTC,CASSQWAKDEQYF,TRBJ2-7,.,.,TRBV4-2
TGTGCCTGGAGTCGCCTAGGGACTAGCGGGAGAGGGACCCAGTACTTC,CAWSRLGTSGRGTQYF,TRBJ2-5,.,TRBD2,TRBV30
TGCGCCAGCAGCTTGAGCGAGTACAATGAGCAGTTCTTC,CASSLSEYNEQFF,TRBJ2-1,.,.,TRBV5-1
TGCGCCAGCAGCTTCACGCGGGCAAACACCGGGGAGCTGTTTTTT,CASSFTRANTGELFF,TRBJ2-2,.,.,TRBV5-1
TGTGCCAGCAGTTACAGGGAGAAGGGGGATTCACCCCTCCACTTT,CASSYREKGDSPLHF,TRBJ1-6,.,.,TRBV6-5
TGTGCCAGCAGCCCAGGGACTGTTACAGCCAAAAACATTCAGTACTTC,CASSPGTVTAKNIQYF,TRBJ2-4,few,.,TRBV28
TGCGCCAGTACAGGGGGGCTCGCTGGGGCCAACGTCCTGACTTTC,CASTGGLAGANVLTF,TRBJ2-6,.,TRBD1,TRBV4-1
TGTGCCAGCAGTGAGGGAACGGGATATGGCTACACCTTC,CASSEGTGYGYTF,TRBJ1-2,.,.,TRBV6-4
TGTGCCAGCAGTTACGGGGTAGCGGGGAACCAAGAGACCCAGTACTTC,CASSYGVAGNQETQYF,TRBJ2-5,once,TRBD2,TRBV6-5
TGTGCCAGCAGCCAGTACGGCGGGGGCTCGAGCTCCTACAATGAGCAGTTCTTC,CASSQYGGGSSSYNEQFF,TRBJ2-1,.,.,TRBV4-2
TGTGCCAGCAGCCAATACGGACTGGCGGGGGGATCAGATACGCAGTATTTT,CASSQYGLAGGSDTQYF,TRBJ2-3,.,TRBD2,TRBV4-2
TGTGCCAGCAGCCCCGGCGGGAGGGGGTCCGAGCAGTACTTC,CASSPGGRGSEQYF,TRBJ2-7,.,TRBD2,TRBV7-6
TGTGCCAGCAGCTTCGGGTCGAATTCACCCCTCCACTTT,CASSFGSNSPLHF,TRBJ1-6,few,.,TRBV7-6
TGTGCCAGCACCCTACTAGCGGGAGCCTACGAGCAGTACTTC,CASTLLAGAYEQYF,TRBJ2-7,.,TRBD2,TRBV6-5
TGTGCCAGCAGCTTGGGGACAGGAAATCAGCCCCAGCATTTT,CASSLGTGNQPQHF,TRBJ1-5,.,TRBD1,TRBV5-8
TGTGCCAGCAGCTTAGTGGTAGCGGGAGGAGGTACGCAGTATTTT,CASSLVVAGGGTQYF,TRBJ2-3,.,TRBD2,TRBV7-9
TGTGCCAGCGTAGGGGGGACAGGGAACCCAGATACGCAGTATTTT,CASVGGTGNPDTQYF,TRBJ2-3,.,TRBD1,TRBV6-1
TGTGCCAGCAGCTTGGACCAAGGGGCGTCGGGGCCCCAGCATTTT,CASSLDQGASGPQHF,TRBJ1-5,few,.,TRBV5-6
TGCAGCGTTGTTGACAGGGCATCCTACGAGCAGTACTTC,CSVVDRASYEQYF,TRBJ2-7,.,TRBD1,TRBV29-1
TGTGCCAGCAGCTTAGGCCTAGCGGGCCAGCAGTTCTTC,CASSLGLAGQQFF,TRBJ2-1,once,TRBD2,TRBV7-2
TGTGCCAGCAGTTACCGTAGATCTTCTGTCTCTTCACCCCTCCACTTT,CASSYRRSSVSSPLHF,TRBJ1-6,.,.,TRBV6-5
TGTGCCAGCAGCCGGCGAGGGACAGGGGTCGCGAACACTGAAGCTTTCTTT,CASSRRGTGVANTEAFF,TRBJ1-1,few,TRBD1,TRBV28
TGTGCCAGCACAGGGGGCCCCTACGAGCAGTACTTC,CASTGGPYEQYF,TRBJ2-7,.,TRBD1,TRBV28
TGTGCCAGCAGTTACTCACAGGGGAGGTATGGCTACACCTTC,CASSYSQGRYGYTF,TRBJ1-2,.,TRBD1,TRBV6-5
TGTGCCAGCAGCGACAGGGGGGAAGCGGGGTTCGGTGAAAAACTGTTTTTT,CASSDRGEAGFGEKLFF,TRBJ1-4,few,TRBD1,TRBV9
TGCGCCAGCAGCCTGTACAGGGGTGGGGATGAAAAACTGTTTTTT,CASSLYRGGDEKLFF,TRBJ1-4,.,TRBD1,TRBV4-3
TGTGCCAGCAGTTTCGACGGTTTGGGGCAGGGGAACACTGAAGCTTTCTTT,CASSFDGLGQGNTEAFF,TRBJ1-1,.,.,TRBV27
TGTGCCAGCAGCGCTGGTTTGGGGGGTGGGGCCAACGTCCTGACTTTC,CASSAGLGGGANVLTF,TRBJ2-6,few,.,TRBV9
TGTGCCATCAGTGACAGCTACGAGCAGTACTTC,CAISDSYEQYF,TRBJ2-7,few,.,TRBV10-3
TGTGCCAGCAGCTTAGAAAGTTTCCTGCTGACTAGACGGAAATACGAGCAGTACTTC,CASSLESFLLTRRKYEQYF,TRBJ2-7,.,.,TRBV11-2
TGCGCCAGCAGCTCAGACTTGCCTTCCTACAATGAGCAGTTCTTC,CASSSDLPSYNEQFF,TRBJ2-1,.,.,TRBV5-1
TGTGCCAGCAGCAAAGTTAACGGAGGGACAGGCACCTATGGCTACACCTTC,CASSKVNGGTGTYGYTF,TRBJ1-2,few,.,TRBV21-1
TGTGCCAGCAGTTTACAGGGTGGGAACACTGAAGCTTTCTTT,CASSLQGGNTEAFF,TRBJ1-1,few,.,TRBV28
TGTGCCAGCAGTTATGAGAGCGGGGGGGCAAGCTTGATCTTC,CASSYESGGASLIF,TRBJ2-1,.,TRBD2,TRBV6-6
TGCGCCAGCAGTCAATCCATCGGACTAGCGGGAGGGCCAGGCGGGGAGCTGTTTTTT,CASSQSIGLAGGPGGELFF,TRBJ2-2,.,TRBD2,TRBV23-1
TGTGCCAGCAGTTTTTATCCGGACAGGGTTAAGAGGGCCCCAGGGGCCCAGCATTTT,CASSFYPDRVKRAPGAQHF,TRBJ1-5,.,TRBD1,TRBV28
TGCAGCGTTGATTGGGGGCAAGGCCTCCACTATGGCTACACCTTC,CSVDWGQGLHYGYTF,TRBJ1-2,.,.,TRBV29-1
TGTGCCAGCAGTTTCGTGACAGGGTCCACTGAAGCTTTCTTT,CASSFVTGSTEAFF,TRBJ1-1,.,TRBD1,TRBV28